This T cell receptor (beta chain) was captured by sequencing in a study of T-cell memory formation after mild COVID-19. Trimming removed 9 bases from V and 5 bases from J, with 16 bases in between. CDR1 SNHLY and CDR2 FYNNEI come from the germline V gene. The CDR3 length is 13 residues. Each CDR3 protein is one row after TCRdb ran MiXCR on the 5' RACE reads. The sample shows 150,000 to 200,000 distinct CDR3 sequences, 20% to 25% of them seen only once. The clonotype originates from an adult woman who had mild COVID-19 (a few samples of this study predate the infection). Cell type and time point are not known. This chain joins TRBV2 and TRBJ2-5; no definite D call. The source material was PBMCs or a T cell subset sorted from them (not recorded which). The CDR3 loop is CASKRGTTETQYF. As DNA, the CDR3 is TGTGCCAGTAAGCGAGGAACGACGGAGACCCAGTACTTC.